These T cell receptor beta chains were read from a single sample in a study of Graves' ophthalmopathy and Graves' hyperthyroidism. MiXCR, applied by TCRdb to the multiplex PCR reads, yields one record per CDR3 protein. There are 200,000 to 300,000 distinct CDR3 sequences in the sample; 45% occur only once, and around 47% lies in the top ten. The material sequenced was peripheral blood. Receptor source: an adult man with Graves' ophthalmopathy. The CDR3 runs from the conserved cysteine through the conserved F or W. Fields, in order: clone size, D gene, V gene, CDR3 length, J gene, CDR3 DNA, CDR3 protein. The D gene is left open where the match is weak. Size is stated for part of the rows, as once, few or many counts, or as a class when the clone is expanded.

clone_size: NA; d_call: NA; v_call: TRBV14; cdr3_length: 15; j_call: TRBJ2-7; cdr3_nt: TGTGCCAGCAGCCAAGGGGAGGGGGCCGCATACGAGCAGTACTTC; cdr3_aa: CASSQGEGAAYEQYF
clone_size: NA; d_call: NA; v_call: TRBV4-1; cdr3_length: 14; j_call: TRBJ1-1; cdr3_nt: TGCGCCAGCGCGCGTGGGGGGAGTGACTCCGAAGCTTTCTTT; cdr3_aa: CASARGGSDSEAFF
clone_size: few; d_call: NA; v_call: TRBV7-2; cdr3_length: 12; j_call: TRBJ1-2; cdr3_nt: TGTGCCAGCAGCTGGTCTTTCTATGGCTACACCTTC; cdr3_aa: CASSWSFYGYTF
clone_size: once; d_call: TRBD1; v_call: TRBV4-1; cdr3_length: 15; j_call: TRBJ1-5; cdr3_nt: TGCGCCAGCAGCCGCCAACAGGGGTACAATCAGCCCCAGCATTTT; cdr3_aa: CASSRQQGYNQPQHF
clone_size: NA; d_call: NA; v_call: TRBV5-1; cdr3_length: 14; j_call: TRBJ2-3; cdr3_nt: TGCGCCAGCAGCCGCGATCACAGCACAGATACGCAGTATTTT; cdr3_aa: CASSRDHSTDTQYF
clone_size: NA; d_call: TRBD1; v_call: TRBV29-1; cdr3_length: 13; j_call: TRBJ2-7; cdr3_nt: TGCAGCGGTGGACAGGGTGGCACCTACGAGCAGTACTTC; cdr3_aa: CSGGQGGTYEQYF
clone_size: NA; d_call: TRBD1; v_call: TRBV20-1; cdr3_length: 13; j_call: TRBJ2-5; cdr3_nt: TGCAGTGCTGGGGACAGGGGGAAAGAGACCCAGTACTTC; cdr3_aa: CSAGDRGKETQYF
clone_size: NA; d_call: NA; v_call: TRBV9; cdr3_length: 16; j_call: TRBJ2-6; cdr3_nt: TGTGCCAGCAGCGTAGCGGCGGTGTCAGGGGCCAACGTCCTGACTTTC; cdr3_aa: CASSVAAVSGANVLTF
clone_size: few; d_call: NA; v_call: TRBV7-2; cdr3_length: 12; j_call: TRBJ2-7; cdr3_nt: TGTGCCAGCAGTTTACAGGAGGGTGAGCAGTACTTC; cdr3_aa: CASSLQEGEQYF
clone_size: few; d_call: TRBD1; v_call: TRBV20-1; cdr3_length: 14; j_call: TRBJ1-1; cdr3_nt: TGCAGTGCTAGTTCAGGGACAGGGGAACCTGAAGCTTTCTTT; cdr3_aa: CSASSGTGEPEAFF
clone_size: few; d_call: NA; v_call: TRBV14; cdr3_length: 14; j_call: TRBJ2-5; cdr3_nt: TGTGCCAGCAGCCAAGATCCAGGGACGGAGACCCAGTACTTC; cdr3_aa: CASSQDPGTETQYF
clone_size: NA; d_call: TRBD1; v_call: TRBV5-1; cdr3_length: 16; j_call: TRBJ1-1; cdr3_nt: TGCGCCAGCAGCTCCCGGACAGGGTTGATGAACACTGAAGCTTTCTTT; cdr3_aa: CASSSRTGLMNTEAFF
clone_size: NA; d_call: NA; v_call: TRBV10-2; cdr3_length: 13; j_call: TRBJ2-7; cdr3_nt: TGTGCTAGCAGTCCGACGGCTACCTACGAGCAGTACTTC; cdr3_aa: CASSPTATYEQYF
clone_size: NA; d_call: NA; v_call: TRBV10-2; cdr3_length: 13; j_call: TRBJ2-5; cdr3_nt: TGTGCCAGCAGTGCCCGGGGCCTAGAGACCCAGTACTTC; cdr3_aa: CASSARGLETQYF
clone_size: NA; d_call: NA; v_call: TRBV7-6; cdr3_length: 14; j_call: TRBJ1-1; cdr3_nt: TGTGCCAGCAGCTTAGGGGGGCCCCGCACTGAAGCTTTCTTT; cdr3_aa: CASSLGGPRTEAFF
clone_size: NA; d_call: NA; v_call: TRBV24-1; cdr3_length: 14; j_call: TRBJ2-6; cdr3_nt: TGTGCCACCAGTGCCAGCTCTGGGGCCAACGTCCTGACTTTC; cdr3_aa: CATSASSGANVLTF
clone_size: many; d_call: NA; v_call: TRBV19; cdr3_length: 13; j_call: TRBJ1-5; cdr3_nt: TGTGCCAGTAGTATAATCTGGCATCAGCCCCAGCATTTT; cdr3_aa: CASSIIWHQPQHF
clone_size: few; d_call: NA; v_call: TRBV29-1; cdr3_length: 15; j_call: TRBJ1-1; cdr3_nt: TGCAGCGTACGACTTAAGACAGCGATGAACACTGAAGCTTTCTTT; cdr3_aa: CSVRLKTAMNTEAFF
clone_size: NA; d_call: NA; v_call: TRBV20-1; cdr3_length: 13; j_call: TRBJ1-6; cdr3_nt: TGCAGTGCTAGAGTTACAGTTAATTCACCCCTCCACTTT; cdr3_aa: CSARVTVNSPLHF
clone_size: few; d_call: TRBD1; v_call: TRBV2; cdr3_length: 14; j_call: TRBJ1-1; cdr3_nt: TGTGCCAATGGACAGGGGAACATGAACACTGAAGCTTTCTTT; cdr3_aa: CANGQGNMNTEAFF
clone_size: few; d_call: NA; v_call: TRBV3-1; cdr3_length: 15; j_call: TRBJ2-6; cdr3_nt: TGTGCCAGCAGCCCCCGTTCCACTGGGGCCAACGTCCTGACTTTC; cdr3_aa: CASSPRSTGANVLTF
clone_size: NA; d_call: NA; v_call: TRBV7-3; cdr3_length: 13; j_call: TRBJ2-3; cdr3_nt: TGTGCCAGCAGCTCGACAGGAGGGGATACGCAGTATTTT; cdr3_aa: CASSSTGGDTQYF
clone_size: NA; d_call: NA; v_call: TRBV19; cdr3_length: 13; j_call: TRBJ1-1; cdr3_nt: TGTGCCAGTGTTGGAGACCCGAACACTGAAGCTTTCTTT; cdr3_aa: CASVGDPNTEAFF
clone_size: NA; d_call: TRBD1; v_call: TRBV28; cdr3_length: 15; j_call: TRBJ1-1; cdr3_nt: TGTGCCAGCAGTCTACCTACAGACAGGGAGACTGAAGCTTTCTTT; cdr3_aa: CASSLPTDRETEAFF
clone_size: few; d_call: NA; v_call: TRBV19; cdr3_length: 14; j_call: TRBJ1-4; cdr3_nt: TGTGCCAGTAGTAAAACCGGGACCGAGGAAAAGCTGTTTTTT; cdr3_aa: CASSKTGTEEKLFF
clone_size: many; d_call: NA; v_call: TRBV6-6; cdr3_length: 12; j_call: TRBJ1-5; cdr3_nt: TGTGCCAGCAGCCCCGGAGGGAGGGCCCAGCATTTT; cdr3_aa: CASSPGGRAQHF